This entry concerns a single TCR beta chain. Its specificity is unknown. The study separated CD4+ cells into CD45RA+ naive and CD45RA-negative memory subsets. This specimen belongs to a study of shared clonotypes between healthy human individuals. Overall study findings and caveats: Owing to a small donor count, the genetic and exposure-history diversity represented was limited. Of the naive CD4 clonotypes, about 5.4% were shared across a few donors.

The CDR3 is made up of 13 amino acids. CDR1 is MNHNY, CDR2 SVGAGI, per germline (reference sequence). The ends lost 8 bases at V and 3 bases at J; junction bases unmatched: 6. The repertoire was sequenced with immunoSEQ multiplex PCR; TCRdb's copy has only in-frame clones and lacks some. Of some 790,000 clones in the sample, around 70% were seen once. Material: memory CD4+ T cells sorted from blood. The subset was: CD45RA-negative fraction. The rearrangement links TRBV6-6 to TRBJ2-7, with 8 bases matching TRBD2. This clonotype was sampled from a woman in her thirties in good health. CDR3 amino acids: CASRTSLNYEQYF. The CDR3 region has the DNA TGTGCCAGCCGGACTAGCCTTAACTACGAGCAGTACTTC.